These T cell receptor beta chains were read from a single sample in a study of cytomegalovirus exposure and HLA in healthy donors. Only in-frame clones appear in the TCRdb table, and some are missing; sequencing was by immunoSEQ multiplex PCR. This repertoire shows roughly 170,000 clones, roughly four fifths found once; its top ten account for over 2.5%. The sequenced material came from PBMCs. The receptors shown here come from a female donor in good health and CMV-seronegative. Both conserved end residues are part of each CDR3. Each record gives: J gene, clone size, V gene, D gene, CDR3 protein, CDR3 DNA. The D gene is left open where the match is weak. Expanded clones get a size class; other rows say once, few or many, or leave the size out.

J gene: TRBJ1-2
clone size: NA
V gene: TRBV7-9
D gene: TRBD1
CDR3 protein: CASSLRGDQGDYGYTF
CDR3 DNA: TGTGCCAGCAGCCTCCGTGGGGACCAGGGGGACTATGGCTACACCTTC

J gene: TRBJ2-7
clone size: NA
V gene: TRBV4-2
D gene: NA
CDR3 protein: CASSQTPLGEQYF
CDR3 DNA: TGTGCCAGCAGCCAAACGCCCCTCGGGGAGCAGTACTTC

J gene: TRBJ2-1
clone size: NA
V gene: TRBV6-5
D gene: NA
CDR3 protein: CASSPRGFGYNEQFF
CDR3 DNA: TGTGCCAGCAGTCCGAGGGGGTTTGGTTACAATGAGCAGTTCTTC

J gene: TRBJ2-3
clone size: NA
V gene: TRBV6-6
D gene: NA
CDR3 protein: CASSPTPGGQYF
CDR3 DNA: TGTGCCAGCAGCCCCACCCCCGGTGGGCAGTATTTT

J gene: TRBJ2-7
clone size: NA
V gene: TRBV21-1
D gene: NA
CDR3 protein: CASSKGASYEQYF
CDR3 DNA: TGTGCCAGCAGCAAGGGAGCCTCCTACGAGCAGTACTTC

J gene: TRBJ2-1
clone size: NA
V gene: TRBV18
D gene: NA
CDR3 protein: CASSPPGRTEQFF
CDR3 DNA: TGTGCCAGCTCACCCCCGGGGAGGACTGAGCAGTTCTTC

J gene: TRBJ2-7
clone size: few
V gene: TRBV28
D gene: TRBD2
CDR3 protein: CASSLSLAGATGGQYF
CDR3 DNA: TGTGCCAGCAGTTTATCACTAGCGGGAGCTACCGGAGGGCAGTACTTC

J gene: TRBJ2-1
clone size: NA
V gene: TRBV5-1
D gene: TRBD1
CDR3 protein: CASSPGQGLHNEQFF
CDR3 DNA: TGCGCCAGCAGCCCGGGACAGGGGTTACACAATGAGCAGTTCTTC

J gene: TRBJ2-1
clone size: once
V gene: TRBV6-1
D gene: TRBD1
CDR3 protein: CASSAGQGTYNEQFF
CDR3 DNA: TGTGCCAGCAGCGCGGGACAGGGCACCTACAATGAGCAGTTCTTC

J gene: TRBJ2-1
clone size: NA
V gene: TRBV7-3
D gene: TRBD2
CDR3 protein: CASSLQGGQQEQFF
CDR3 DNA: TGTGCCAGCAGCCTCCAGGGAGGGCAGCAGGAGCAGTTCTTC

J gene: TRBJ2-3
clone size: NA
V gene: TRBV2
D gene: TRBD1
CDR3 protein: CASIRDRGTDTQYF
CDR3 DNA: TGTGCCAGCATCCGGGACAGGGGAACAGATACGCAGTATTTT

J gene: TRBJ2-5
clone size: once
V gene: TRBV6-1
D gene: NA
CDR3 protein: CASSEGPGKETQYF
CDR3 DNA: TGTGCCAGCAGTGAAGGGCCCGGGAAAGAGACCCAGTACTTC

J gene: TRBJ2-7
clone size: NA
V gene: TRBV27
D gene: TRBD1
CDR3 protein: CASSLRQGAIYEQYF
CDR3 DNA: TGTGCCAGCAGTTTAAGGCAGGGGGCGATCTACGAGCAGTACTTC

J gene: TRBJ1-2
clone size: NA
V gene: TRBV6-4
D gene: NA
CDR3 protein: CASSQGRGSYGYTF
CDR3 DNA: TGTGCCAGCAGCCAGGGAAGAGGTAGCTATGGCTACACCTTC

J gene: TRBJ1-5
clone size: NA
V gene: TRBV10-3
D gene: NA
CDR3 protein: CAISDLSEGNQPQHF
CDR3 DNA: TGTGCCATCAGTGACCTTTCCGAGGGCAATCAGCCCCAGCATTTT

J gene: TRBJ1-5
clone size: NA
V gene: TRBV2
D gene: NA
CDR3 protein: CASSLVRSSGNQPQHF
CDR3 DNA: TGTGCCAGCAGCCTCGTACGGAGTTCGGGCAATCAGCCCCAGCATTTT